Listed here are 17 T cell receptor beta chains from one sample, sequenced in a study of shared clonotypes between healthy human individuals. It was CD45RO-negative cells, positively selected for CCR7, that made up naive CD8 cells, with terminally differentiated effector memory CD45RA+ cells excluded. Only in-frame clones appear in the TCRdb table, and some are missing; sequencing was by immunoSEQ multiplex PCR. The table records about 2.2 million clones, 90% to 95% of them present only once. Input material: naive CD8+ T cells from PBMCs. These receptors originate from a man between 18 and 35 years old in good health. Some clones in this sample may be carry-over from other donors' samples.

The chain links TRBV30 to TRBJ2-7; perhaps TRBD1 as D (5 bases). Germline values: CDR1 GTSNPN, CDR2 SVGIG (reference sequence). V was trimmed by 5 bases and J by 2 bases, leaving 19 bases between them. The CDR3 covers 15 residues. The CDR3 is CAWRLGQHPTYEQYF. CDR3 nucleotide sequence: TGTGCCTGGCGTCTGGGGCAGCATCCAACCTACGAGCAGTACTTC. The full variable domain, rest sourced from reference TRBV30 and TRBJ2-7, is SQTIHQWPATLVQPVGSPLSLECTVEGTSNPNLYWYRQAAGRGLQLLFYSVGIGQISSEVPQNLSASRPQDRQFILSSKKLLLSDSGFYLCAWRLGQHPTYEQYFGPGTRLTVT.

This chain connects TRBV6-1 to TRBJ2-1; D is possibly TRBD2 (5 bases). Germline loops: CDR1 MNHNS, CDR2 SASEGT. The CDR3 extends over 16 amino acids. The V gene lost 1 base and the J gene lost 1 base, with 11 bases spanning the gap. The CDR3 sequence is CASSEGDGISYNEQFF. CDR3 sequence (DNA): TGTGCCAGCAGTGAAGGCGACGGGATTTCCTACAATGAGCAGTTCTTC.

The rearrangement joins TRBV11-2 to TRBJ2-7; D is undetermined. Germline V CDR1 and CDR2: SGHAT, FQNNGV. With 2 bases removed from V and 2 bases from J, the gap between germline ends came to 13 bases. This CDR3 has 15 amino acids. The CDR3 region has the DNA TGTGCCAGCAGCTTACTAGGGATGATAACCTACGAGCAGTACTTC. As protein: CASSLLGMITYEQYF.

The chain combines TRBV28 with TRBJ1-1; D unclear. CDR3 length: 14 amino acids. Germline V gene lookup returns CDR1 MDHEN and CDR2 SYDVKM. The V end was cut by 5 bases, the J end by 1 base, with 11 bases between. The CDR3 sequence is CASSPPPGNTEAFF. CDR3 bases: TGTGCCAGCAGTCCCCCTCCAGGGAACACTGAAGCTTTCTTT.

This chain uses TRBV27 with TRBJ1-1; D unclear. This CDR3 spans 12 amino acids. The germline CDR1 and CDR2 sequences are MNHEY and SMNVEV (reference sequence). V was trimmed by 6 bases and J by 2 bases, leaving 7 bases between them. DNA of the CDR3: TGTGCCAGCAGCGGGTACAACACTGAAGCTTTCTTT. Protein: CASSGYNTEAFF.

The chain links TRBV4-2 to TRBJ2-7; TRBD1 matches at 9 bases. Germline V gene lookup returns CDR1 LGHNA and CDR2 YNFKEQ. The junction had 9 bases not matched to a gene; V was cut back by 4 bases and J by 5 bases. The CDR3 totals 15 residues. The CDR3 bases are TGTGCCAGCAGCCGGTCCCGGACAGGGGAACACGAGCAGTACTTC. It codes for CASSRSRTGEHEQYF.

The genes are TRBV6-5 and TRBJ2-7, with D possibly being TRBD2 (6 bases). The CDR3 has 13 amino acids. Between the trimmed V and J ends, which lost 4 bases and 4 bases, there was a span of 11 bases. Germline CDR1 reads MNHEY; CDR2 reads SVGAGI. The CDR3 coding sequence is TGTGCCAGCAGTTGGGGGGACGGATACGAGCAGTACTTC. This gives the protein CASSWGDGYEQYF.

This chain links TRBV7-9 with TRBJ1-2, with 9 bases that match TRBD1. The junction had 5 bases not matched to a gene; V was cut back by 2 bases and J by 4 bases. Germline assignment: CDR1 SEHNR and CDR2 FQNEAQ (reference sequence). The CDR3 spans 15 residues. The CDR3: CASSLTGTGSYGYTF. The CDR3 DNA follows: TGTGCCAGCAGCTTAACCGGGACAGGGAGCTATGGCTACACCTTC.

CDR3 DNA: TGTGCCAGCAGCGCGGACAGGGTGAACGAGCAGTACTTC. Protein sequence: CASSADRVNEQYF. This chain connects TRBV6-6 to TRBJ2-7; TRBD1 agrees at 8 bases. V shed 6 bases, J shed 5 bases, and the junction held 6 bases outside the gene matches. The V gene's germline CDR1 is MNHNY and CDR2 SVGAGI (reference sequence). The CDR3 loop spans 13 amino acids.

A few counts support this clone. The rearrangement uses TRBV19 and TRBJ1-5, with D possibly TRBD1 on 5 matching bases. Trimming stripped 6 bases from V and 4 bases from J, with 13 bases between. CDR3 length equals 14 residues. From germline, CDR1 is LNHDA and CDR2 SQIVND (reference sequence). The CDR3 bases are TGTGCCAGTAGCAATTACCAGGGAAATCAGCCCCAGCATTTT. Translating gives CASSNYQGNQPQHF. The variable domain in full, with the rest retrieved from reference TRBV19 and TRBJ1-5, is DGGITQSPKYLFRKEGQNVTLSCEQNLNHDAMYWYRQDPGQGLRLIYYSQIVNDFQKGDIAEGYSVSREKKESFPLTVTSAQKNPTAFYLCASSNYQGNQPQHFGDGTRLSIL.

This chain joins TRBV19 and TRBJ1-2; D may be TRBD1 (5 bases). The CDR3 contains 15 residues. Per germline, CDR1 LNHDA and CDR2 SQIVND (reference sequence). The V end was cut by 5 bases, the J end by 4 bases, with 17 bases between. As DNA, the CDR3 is TGTGCCAGTAGTCCGAGTTGGGGGTTGGGCTATGGCTACACCTTC. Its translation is CASSPSWGLGYGYTF.

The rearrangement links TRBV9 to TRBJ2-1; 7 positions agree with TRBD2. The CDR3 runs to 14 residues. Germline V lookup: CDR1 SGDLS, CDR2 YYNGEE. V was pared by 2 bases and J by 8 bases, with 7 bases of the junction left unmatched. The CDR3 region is CASSVSGKDDEQFF. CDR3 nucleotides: TGTGCCAGCAGCGTGAGCGGGAAAGATGATGAGCAGTTCTTC.

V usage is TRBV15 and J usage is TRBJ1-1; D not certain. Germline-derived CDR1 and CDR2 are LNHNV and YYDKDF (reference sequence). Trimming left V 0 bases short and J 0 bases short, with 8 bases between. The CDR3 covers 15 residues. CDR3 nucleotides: TGTGCCACCAGCAGAGAGGGTCACATGAACACTGAAGCTTTCTTT. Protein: CATSREGHMNTEAFF.

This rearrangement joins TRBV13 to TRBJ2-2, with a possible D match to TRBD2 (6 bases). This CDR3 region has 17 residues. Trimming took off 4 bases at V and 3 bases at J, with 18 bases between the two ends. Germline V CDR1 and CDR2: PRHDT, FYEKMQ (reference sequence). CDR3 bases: TGTGCCAGCAGCTCTGGGGCTCTAGCGTACGACACCGGGGAGCTGTTTTTT. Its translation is CASSSGALAYDTGELFF.

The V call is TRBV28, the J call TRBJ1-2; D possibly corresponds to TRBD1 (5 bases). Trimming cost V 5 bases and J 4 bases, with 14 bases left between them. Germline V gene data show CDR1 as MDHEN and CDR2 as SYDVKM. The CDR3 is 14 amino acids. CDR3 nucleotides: TGTGCCAGCAGTCAAAGACAGCCTGTCTATGGCTACACCTTC. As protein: CASSQRQPVYGYTF.

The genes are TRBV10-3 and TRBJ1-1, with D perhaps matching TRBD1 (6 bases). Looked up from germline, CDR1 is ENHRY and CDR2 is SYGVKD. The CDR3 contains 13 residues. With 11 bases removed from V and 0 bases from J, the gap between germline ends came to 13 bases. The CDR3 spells CAVRTAVNTEAFF. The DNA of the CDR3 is TGTGCCGTACGGACAGCGGTGAACACTGAAGCTTTCTTT.

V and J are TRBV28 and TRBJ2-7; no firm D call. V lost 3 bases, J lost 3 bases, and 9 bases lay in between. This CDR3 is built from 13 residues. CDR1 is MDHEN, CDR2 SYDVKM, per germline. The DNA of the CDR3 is TGTGCCAGCAGTTTTCAGGATGGCTACGAGCAGTACTTC. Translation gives CASSFQDGYEQYF.